What follows are 27 T cell receptor beta chains derived from one specimen sequenced in a study of regulatory T cells in long-lasting Graves disease. Assembly of TCR beta libraries relied on iRepertoire HTBI primers together with Arm-PCR of CDR3 regions. From the multiplex PCR reads, TCRdb called clonotypes with MiXCR, one entry per CDR3 protein. In the table there are about 620,000 distinct CDR3 sequences, approximately 15% of which are singletons. Time point defined: newly diagnosed GD, antithyroid drugs for less than 3 months. There was RNA extracted from PBMCs, and the TCR library was made from it. These data also formed part of another study, on T cells in Graves' hyperthyroidism and ophthalmopathy.

This sample comprised peripheral blood mononuclear cells (PBMCs), obtained at new diagnosis, from a patient treated with antithyroid drugs. These receptors came from a woman aged 25 to 39 with Graves disease.

This clonotype was counted a few times. This chain joins TRBV7-9 and TRBJ2-1; 13 positions agree with TRBD2. With V trimmed by 5 bases and J by 6 bases, 4 bases remained unmatched. CDR3 length equals 15 residues. Germline values: CDR1 SEHNR, CDR2 FQNEAQ (reference sequence). The CDR3 protein is CASSTLAGGSNEQFF. Written as DNA, the CDR3 is TGTGCCAGCAGCACACTAGCGGGAGGGTCCAATGAGCAGTTCTTC.

A word on this clonotype: This may be a read error: a much more frequent sequence differs by one nucleotide. This chain connects TRBV7-9 to TRBJ2-3; D possibly uses TRBD1 or TRBD2 (5 bases each). The J call could be wrong; TRBJ2-5 is a better fit for the DNA end. CDR1 and CDR2 (germline): SEHNR, FQNEAQ (reference sequence). CDR3 length: 18 residues. The CDR3 reads CASSLFWGTPGVEGTQYF. The CDR3 DNA follows: TGTGCCAGCAGCTTATTTTGGGGGACCCCCGGAGTGGAAGGGACCCAGTACTTC.

This clonotype was counted ten times or more. The chain employs TRBV7-9 and TRBJ2-1; the D gene could be TRBD1 or TRBD2 (6 bases each). Trimming removed 1 base from V and 10 bases from J, with 14 bases in between. The CDR3 sequence is 14 residues long. Germline-derived CDR1 and CDR2 are SEHNR and FQNEAQ (reference sequence). The CDR3 sequence is CASSLVGGSAEQFF. In nucleotides, the CDR3 is TGTGCCAGCAGCTTAGTAGGGGGGTCCGCAGAGCAGTTCTTC. The whole variable domain, filled in from reference TRBV7-9 and TRBJ2-1, reads DTGVSQNPRHKITKRGQNVTFRCDPISEHNRLYWYRQTLGQGPEFLTYFQNEAQLEKSRLLSDRFSAERPKGSFSTLEIQRTEQGDSAMYLCASSLVGGSAEQFFGPGTRLTVL.

The table lists this clonotype with a few counts. This chain links TRBV6-1 with TRBJ1-5; D unclear. From germline, CDR1 is MNHNS and CDR2 SASEGT. This CDR3 region has 16 residues. The V end was cut by 4 bases, the J end by 4 bases, with 17 bases between. CDR3 amino acids: CASSGGPGSWNQPQHF. The CDR3 nucleotides are TGTGCCAGCAGTGGGGGTCCGGGCAGCTGGAATCAGCCCCAGCATTTT.

This clonotype has ten or more counts. The genes are TRBV24-1 and TRBJ2-1; D ambiguous. V shed 5 bases and J shed 6 bases, with 7 bases lying between them. CDR1 is KGHDR, CDR2 SFDVKD, per germline. The CDR3 spans 12 residues. The CDR3 coding sequence is TGTGCCACCAGTGTATCCGGCAATGAGCAGTTCTTC. Encoded protein: CATSVSGNEQFF.

This clonotype was detected ten times or more. The chain combines TRBV12-3 or TRBV12-4 with TRBJ1-1; a possible D gene is TRBD1 (6 bases). This CDR3 has 14 amino acids. Trimming stripped 1 base from V and 3 bases from J, with 9 bases between. CDR3 in amino acids: CASSLGGLYTEAFF. The CDR3 nucleotides read TGTGCCAGCAGTTTAGGGGGGCTGTACACTGAAGCTTTCTTT.

This clonotype was recorded at least ten times. The chain couples TRBV28 to TRBJ2-3, with 11 bases that match TRBD1. Germline V gene lookup returns CDR1 MDHEN and CDR2 SYDVKM. The J segment lost 3 bases and the V segment lost 4 bases, leaving 3 bases of the junction unmatched. The length of the CDR3 is 15 residues. The CDR3 sequence: CASSWTGGRTDTQYF. DNA for the CDR3: TGTGCCAGCAGTTGGACAGGGGGCAGGACAGATACGCAGTATTTT.

The sample holds many counts of this clonotype. Here the CDR3 DNA reads TGTGCCAGCAGCTCACCGGGACTAGCGATTGTGACCCAGTACTTC. Residues: CASSSPGLAIVTQYF. The chain has TRBV11-2 and TRBJ2-5; 10 positions match TRBD2. Looked up from germline, CDR1 is SGHAT and CDR2 is FQNNGV. This CDR3 contains 15 residues. J lost 7 bases, V lost 4 bases, and 9 bases had no gene match. Combining the CDR3 with reference TRBV11-2 and TRBJ2-5 gives the whole variable domain EAGVAQSPRYKIIEKRQSVAFWCNPISGHATLYWYQQILGQGPKLLIQFQNNGVVDDSQLPKDRFSAERLKGVDSTLKIQPAKLEDSAVYLCASSSPGLAIVTQYFGPGTRLLVL.

The sample holds a few counts of this clonotype. This chain links TRBV20-1 with TRBJ1-5; D is unclear. CDR3 length: 16 amino acids. Germline CDR1 is DFQATT and CDR2 is SNEGSKA (reference sequence). Trimming took 0 bases from V and 0 from J, leaving 12 bases between them. The CDR3 region is CSAREKTLLSNQPQHF. In DNA form, the CDR3 reads TGCAGTGCTAGAGAGAAGACACTCCTTAGCAATCAGCCCCAGCATTTT.

This clonotype is a singleton in its sample. This chain connects TRBV19 to TRBJ2-3, with 9 bases identical to TRBD1. Germline V gene sequence: CDR1 LNHDA, CDR2 SQIVND (reference sequence). V lost 2 bases to trimming and J lost 2 bases; unmatched junction nucleotides: 5. The CDR3 loop spans 16 amino acids. CDR3 sequence (DNA): TGTGCCAGTAGTATAAATACAGGGGGCTTCACAGATACGCAGTATTTT. Translation gives CASSINTGGFTDTQYF.

This clonotype showed up many times. The genes are TRBV6-2 or TRBV6-3 and TRBJ2-1; either TRBD1 or TRBD2 may fit D (6 bases each). This CDR3 is 13 amino acids long. Germline V gene sequence: CDR1 MNHEY, CDR2 SVGEGT. V shed 2 bases and J shed 10 bases, with 12 bases lying between them. CDR3 DNA sequence: TGTGCCAGCAGTTACAAGGAGGGACACGAGCAGTTCTTC. This translates into CASSYKEGHEQFF.

This clonotype occurred many times. This chain uses TRBV5-1 with TRBJ1-6; 9 bases align to TRBD1. The CDR3 is 19 amino acids. Unmatched junction bases numbered 12, after V lost 0 bases and J lost 5 bases. The germline V gene encodes CDR1 SGHRS and CDR2 YFSETQ. The CDR3 nucleotides are TGCGCCAGCAGCTTGGTCGCCGGGACAGGGACTTTGGATAATTCACCCCTCCACTTT. It encodes CASSLVAGTGTLDNSPLHF.

V is TRBV30 and J is TRBJ2-7; 14 bases map to TRBD2. J gave up 7 bases and V 1 base, and 6 bases lay outside the gene matches. CDR1 and CDR2 (germline): GTSNPN, SVGIG (reference sequence). The CDR3 has 15 residues. The CDR3 DNA is TGTGCCTGGAGTGGGACTAGCGGGAGGAGAAGGGAGCAGTACTTC. Translating gives CAWSGTSGRRREQYF.

The V gene is TRBV11-2, the J gene TRBJ2-1; TRBD2 matches at 8 bases. Trimming took 4 bases from V and 4 from J; bases not matched to a gene: 3. The V gene's germline CDR1 is SGHAT and CDR2 FQNNGV. The CDR3 contains 14 residues. CDR3 coding DNA: TGTGCCAGCAGCTACGGGGGGGGATACAATGAGCAGTTCTTC. This translates into CASSYGGGYNEQFF.

This clonotype was seen ten or more times. V and J are TRBV6-1 and TRBJ2-7; 8 nucleotides match TRBD1. The CDR3 is 14 amino acids. Germline CDR1 is MNHNS and CDR2 is SASEGT. The trim removed 1 base at V and 7 bases at J, leaving 6 bases unmatched. CDR3 in DNA: TGTGCCAGCAGTGAAGGACAGGGGATGGGGGAGCAGTACTTC. Its translation: CASSEGQGMGEQYF.

V is TRBV20-1 and J is TRBJ2-5; no definite D call. CDR1 is DFQATT, CDR2 SNEGSKA, per germline (reference sequence). With 6 bases removed from V and 5 bases from J, the gap between germline ends came to 22 bases. This CDR3 has 15 amino acids. DNA for the CDR3: TGCAGTGCCTTAGGCAACATCGGTGATTCTGAGACCCAGTACTTC. Translated, it gives CSALGNIGDSETQYF.

This clonotype has ten or more counts. V is TRBV11-2 and J is TRBJ2-1, with a possible D match to TRBD2 (6 bases). CDR3 length: 18 amino acids. Germline V gene lookup returns CDR1 SGHAT and CDR2 FQNNGV. V dropped 4 bases and J dropped 7 bases, with 26 bases sitting between them. In nucleotides, the CDR3 is TGTGCCAGCAGCTCTAGTACCCGGGGGAACCGAGCTGGGAATGAGCAGTTCTTC. Protein sequence: CASSSSTRGNRAGNEQFF.

This clonotype was recorded a few times. Possible read error: a much larger clone is one base away. The genes are TRBV20-1 and TRBJ2-7, with 9 bases that match TRBD2. Germline values: CDR1 DFQATT, CDR2 SNEGSKA (reference sequence). J gave up 7 bases and V 4 bases, and 11 bases lay outside the gene matches. The CDR3 consists of 14 residues. CDR3 region: CSAKEFRGRGEQYF. The CDR3, as DNA: TGCAGTGCTAAAGAGTTTCGCGGGAGGGGTGAGCAGTACTTC.

This clonotype was observed at least ten times. The CDR3 DNA reads TGTGCCACCAATCGTAGACAGTCTTCGCAACCAGAGCAGTTCTTC. Encoded protein: CATNRRQSSQPEQFF. This chain uses TRBV24-1 with TRBJ2-1, with D possibly TRBD1 on 5 matching bases. Looked up from germline, CDR1 is KGHDR and CDR2 is SFDVKD. V lost 8 bases, J lost 10 bases, and 23 bases lay in between. This CDR3 has 15 amino acids.

The gene calls are TRBV7-3 and TRBJ2-1; TRBD2 matches at 16 bases. CDR1 SGHTA and CDR2 FQGTGA come from the germline V gene. The CDR3 totals 21 residues. The ends lost 1 base at V and 8 bases at J; junction bases unmatched: 17. The CDR3 coding sequence is TGTGCCAGCAGCTTAAAGGTCTCGGGACTAGCGGGAGGGCTTAGAAGCGATGAGCAGTTCTTC. Amino acids: CASSLKVSGLAGGLRSDEQFF.

The chain combines TRBV6-1 with TRBJ1-2; D ambiguous. The CDR3 sequence is 12 residues long. CDR1 and CDR2 (germline): MNHNS, SASEGT. Trimming removed 6 bases at V and 4 bases at J, with 9 bases between. This chain's CDR3 is CASSAATYGYTF. As DNA, the CDR3 is TGTGCCAGCAGCGCCGCTACCTATGGCTACACCTTC.

In this sample, this clonotype turned up a few times. The chain links TRBV24-1 to TRBJ1-5; 10 nucleotides line up with TRBD1. The V gene's germline CDR1 is KGHDR and CDR2 SFDVKD. The ends lost 4 bases at V and 8 bases at J; junction bases unmatched: 10. The CDR3 covers 16 residues. Written as DNA, the CDR3 is TGTGCCACCAGTGAAACCGGGACAGGGGTTGGCGAGCCCCAGCATTTT. Its protein product is CATSETGTGVGEPQHF.

In its sample, this clonotype was seen a few times. This sequence may be a read error, since a much larger clone differs from it by one base. CDR3 loop: CASRGVGTFYEQYF. The CDR3, as DNA: TGTGCCAGCAGGGGGGTAGGGACTTTCTACGAGCAGTACTTC. This chain joins TRBV28 and TRBJ2-7; D is perhaps TRBD2 (6 bases). The CDR3 consists of 14 residues. V was shortened by 6 bases and J by 3 bases, with 15 bases between the two germline ends. Germline values: CDR1 MDHEN, CDR2 SYDVKM.

This chain uses TRBV27 with TRBJ1-5; D is possibly TRBD1 (5 bases). Germline CDR1 reads MNHEY; CDR2 reads SMNVEV (reference sequence). V dropped 8 bases and J dropped 6 bases, with 20 bases sitting between them. CDR3 length equals 15 residues. The CDR3 coding sequence is TGTGCCAGCTCCTACTACGGTGGCGGGGGTCAGCCCCAGCATTTT. Translating it yields CASSYYGGGGQPQHF.

This clonotype was recorded many times. The rearrangement uses TRBV2 and TRBJ1-1; 8 bases align to TRBD1. The ends lost 7 bases at V and 1 base at J; junction bases unmatched: 8. Germline V CDR1 and CDR2: SNHLY, FYNNEI. The CDR3 length is 15 residues. Here the CDR3 DNA reads TGTGCCAGCAAAGGACAGGGTTCTGCGAACACTGAAGCTTTCTTT. Protein: CASKGQGSANTEAFF.

Turning to this clonotype: With a much larger clone just one base away, this may be a read error. CDR3 residues: CSARDPGGRHEQYF. The CDR3 DNA reads as TGCAGTGCTAGAGACCCCGGCGGGCGCCACGAGCAGTACTTC. V gene TRBV20-1 combines with J gene TRBJ2-7; D is perhaps TRBD2 (5 bases). V was pared by 0 bases and J by 5 bases, with 14 bases between. In germline, CDR1 is DFQATT, CDR2 SNEGSKA (reference sequence). The CDR3 has 14 residues.

This clonotype was detected many times. CDR3 nucleotide sequence: TGCAGTGCTAGAGATCCCGGCATCTGGACCGGCAACTACGAGCAGTACTTC. Translation: CSARDPGIWTGNYEQYF. The chain carries TRBV20-1 and TRBJ2-7; no firm D call. CDR1 is DFQATT, CDR2 SNEGSKA, per germline (reference sequence). Trimming removed 0 bases from V and 3 bases from J, with 21 bases in between. The CDR3 has 17 residues.